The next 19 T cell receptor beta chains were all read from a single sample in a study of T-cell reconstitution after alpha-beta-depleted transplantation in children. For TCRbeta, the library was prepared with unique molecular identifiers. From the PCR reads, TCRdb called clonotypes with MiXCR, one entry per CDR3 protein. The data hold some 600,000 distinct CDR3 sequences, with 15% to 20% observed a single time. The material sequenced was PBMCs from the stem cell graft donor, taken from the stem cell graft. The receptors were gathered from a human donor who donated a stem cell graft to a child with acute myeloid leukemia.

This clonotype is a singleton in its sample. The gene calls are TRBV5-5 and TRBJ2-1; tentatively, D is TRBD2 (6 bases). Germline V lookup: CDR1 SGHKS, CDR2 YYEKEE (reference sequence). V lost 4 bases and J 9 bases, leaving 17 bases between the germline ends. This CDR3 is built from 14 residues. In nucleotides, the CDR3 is TGTGCCAGCAGCCCGGGGGAGGTTCCGGCTGAGCAGTTCTTC. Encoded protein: CASSPGEVPAEQFF.

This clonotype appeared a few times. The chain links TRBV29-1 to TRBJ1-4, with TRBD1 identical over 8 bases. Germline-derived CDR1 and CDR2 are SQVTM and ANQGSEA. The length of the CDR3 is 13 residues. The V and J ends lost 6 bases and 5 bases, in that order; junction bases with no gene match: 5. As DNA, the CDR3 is TGCAGCGTGAAAGCAGGGGGCAATGAAAAACTGTTTTTT. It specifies CSVKAGGNEKLFF.

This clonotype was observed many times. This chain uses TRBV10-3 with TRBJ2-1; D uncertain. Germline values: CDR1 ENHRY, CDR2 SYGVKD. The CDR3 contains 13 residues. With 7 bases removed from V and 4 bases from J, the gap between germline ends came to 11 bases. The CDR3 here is CAIKPWWYNEQFF. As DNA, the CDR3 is TGTGCCATCAAACCTTGGTGGTACAATGAGCAGTTCTTC.

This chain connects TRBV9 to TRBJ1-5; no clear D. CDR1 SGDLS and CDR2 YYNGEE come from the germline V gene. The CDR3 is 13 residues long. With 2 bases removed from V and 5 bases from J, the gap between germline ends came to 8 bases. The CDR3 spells CASSVGPDQPQHF. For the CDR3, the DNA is TGTGCCAGCAGCGTTGGTCCGGATCAGCCCCAGCATTTT.

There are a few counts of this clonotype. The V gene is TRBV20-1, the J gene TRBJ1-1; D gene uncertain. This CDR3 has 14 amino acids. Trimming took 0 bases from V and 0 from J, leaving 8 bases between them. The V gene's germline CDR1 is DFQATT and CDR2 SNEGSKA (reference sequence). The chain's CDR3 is CSAREGRMNTEAFF. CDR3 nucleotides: TGCAGTGCTAGAGAGGGCAGAATGAACACTGAAGCTTTCTTT.

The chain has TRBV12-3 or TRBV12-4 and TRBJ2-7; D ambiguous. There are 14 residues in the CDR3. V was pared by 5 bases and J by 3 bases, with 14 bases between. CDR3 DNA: TGTGCCAGCAGTCTTGGGTCGGAAGGCTACGAGCAGTACGTC. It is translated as CASSLGSEGYEQYV.

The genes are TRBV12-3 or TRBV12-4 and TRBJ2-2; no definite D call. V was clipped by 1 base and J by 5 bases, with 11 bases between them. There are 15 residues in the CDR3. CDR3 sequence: CASSLDGVGTGELFF. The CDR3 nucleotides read TGTGCCAGCAGTTTAGACGGAGTGGGGACCGGGGAGCTGTTTTTT.

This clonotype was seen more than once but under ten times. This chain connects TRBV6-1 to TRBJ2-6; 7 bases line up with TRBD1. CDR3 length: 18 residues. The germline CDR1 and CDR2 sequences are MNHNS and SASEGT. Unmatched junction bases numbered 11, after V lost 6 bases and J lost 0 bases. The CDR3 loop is CASRVTVGTASGANVLTF. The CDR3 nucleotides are TGTGCCAGCAGAGTTACGGTGGGGACAGCCTCTGGGGCCAACGTCCTGACTTTC.

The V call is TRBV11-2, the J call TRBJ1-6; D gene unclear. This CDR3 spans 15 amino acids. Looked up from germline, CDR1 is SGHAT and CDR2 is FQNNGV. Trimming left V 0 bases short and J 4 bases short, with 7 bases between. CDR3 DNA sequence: TGTGCCAGCAGCTTAGAACACGTTTATAATTCACCCCTCCACTTT. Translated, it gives CASSLEHVYNSPLHF.

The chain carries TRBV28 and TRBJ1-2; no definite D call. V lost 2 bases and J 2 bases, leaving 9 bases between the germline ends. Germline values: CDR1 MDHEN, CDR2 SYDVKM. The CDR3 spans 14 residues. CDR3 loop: CASSLPAANYGYTF. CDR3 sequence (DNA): TGTGCCAGCAGTTTACCGGCAGCGAACTATGGCTACACCTTC.

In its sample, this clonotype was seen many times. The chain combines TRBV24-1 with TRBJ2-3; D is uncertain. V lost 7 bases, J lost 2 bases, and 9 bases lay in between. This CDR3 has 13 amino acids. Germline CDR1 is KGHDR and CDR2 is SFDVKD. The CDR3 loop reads CATRGLATDTQYF. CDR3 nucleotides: TGTGCCACCAGAGGGTTGGCCACAGATACGCAGTATTTT.

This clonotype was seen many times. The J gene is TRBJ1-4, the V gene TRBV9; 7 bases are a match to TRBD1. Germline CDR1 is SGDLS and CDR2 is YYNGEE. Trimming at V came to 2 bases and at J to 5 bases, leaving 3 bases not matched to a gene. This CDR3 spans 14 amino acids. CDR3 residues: CASSVGQANEKLFF. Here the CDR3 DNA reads TGTGCCAGCAGCGTTGGACAGGCAAATGAAAAACTGTTTTTT.

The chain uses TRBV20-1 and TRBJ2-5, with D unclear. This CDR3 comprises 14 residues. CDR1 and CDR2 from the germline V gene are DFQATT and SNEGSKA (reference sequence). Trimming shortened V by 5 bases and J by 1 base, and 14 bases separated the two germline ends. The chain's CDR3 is CSAEDARTQETQYF. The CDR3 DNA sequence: TGCAGTGCTGAGGACGCCCGTACCCAAGAGACCCAGTACTTC.

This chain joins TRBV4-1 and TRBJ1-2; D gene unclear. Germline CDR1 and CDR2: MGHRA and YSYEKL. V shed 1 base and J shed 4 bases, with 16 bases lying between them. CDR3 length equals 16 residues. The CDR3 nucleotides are TGCGCCAGCAGCCAAGCCGTGGGAGGAGGGATCTATGGCTACACCTTC. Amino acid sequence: CASSQAVGGGIYGYTF.

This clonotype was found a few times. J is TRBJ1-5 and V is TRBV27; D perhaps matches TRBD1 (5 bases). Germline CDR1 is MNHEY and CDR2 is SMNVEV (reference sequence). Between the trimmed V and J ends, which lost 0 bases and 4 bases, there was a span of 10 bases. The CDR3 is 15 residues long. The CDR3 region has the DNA TGTGCCAGCAGTTTATCCGGCGGGGCTAATCAGCCCCAGCATTTT. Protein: CASSLSGGANQPQHF.

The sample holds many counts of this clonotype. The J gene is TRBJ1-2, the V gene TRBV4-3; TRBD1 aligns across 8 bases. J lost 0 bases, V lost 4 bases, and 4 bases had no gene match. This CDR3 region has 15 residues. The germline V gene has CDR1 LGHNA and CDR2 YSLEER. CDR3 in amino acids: CASSPGTGPNYGYTF. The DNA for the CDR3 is TGCGCCAGCAGCCCCGGGACAGGCCCTAACTATGGCTACACCTTC.

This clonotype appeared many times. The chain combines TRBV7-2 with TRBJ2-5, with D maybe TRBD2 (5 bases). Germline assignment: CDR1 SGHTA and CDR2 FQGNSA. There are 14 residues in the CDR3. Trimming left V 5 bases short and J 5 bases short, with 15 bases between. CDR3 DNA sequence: TGTGCCAGCAGCCGACGACGGGAAGCGGAGACCCAGTACTTC. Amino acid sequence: CASSRRREAETQYF. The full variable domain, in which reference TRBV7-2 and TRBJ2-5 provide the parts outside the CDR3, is GAGVSQSPSNKVTEKGKDVELRCDPISGHTALYWYRQSLGQGLEFLIYFQGNSAPDKSGLPSDRFSAERTGGSVSTLTIQRTQQEDSAVYLCASSRRREAETQYFGPGTRLLVL.

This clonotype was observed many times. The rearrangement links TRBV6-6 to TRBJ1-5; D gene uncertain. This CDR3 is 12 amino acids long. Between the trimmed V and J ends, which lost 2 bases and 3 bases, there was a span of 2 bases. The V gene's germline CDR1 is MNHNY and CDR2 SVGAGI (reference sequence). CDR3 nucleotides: TGTGCCAGCAGTTACGACAATCAGCCCCAGCATTTT. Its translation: CASSYDNQPQHF.

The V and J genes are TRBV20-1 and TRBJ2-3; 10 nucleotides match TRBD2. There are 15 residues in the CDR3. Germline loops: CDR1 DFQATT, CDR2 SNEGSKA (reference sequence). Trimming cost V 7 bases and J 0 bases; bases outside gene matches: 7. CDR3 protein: CSVLAGAMSTDTQYF. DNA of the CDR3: TGCAGTGTTCTAGCGGGGGCCATGAGCACAGATACGCAGTATTTT.